Given below is one T cell receptor (beta chain) in context. This sample is part of a study of blood T cell repertoires in COVID-19. Study-wide context: COVID-19 samples collected from the United States, Italy and Spain covered acute and convalescent phases. Sources were T cells, B-cell-depleted T cells, or PBMCs; the material itself was cDNA or gDNA.

Original handling: Researchers report that nucleated cell counts were estimated from reference gene primer amplification. Generated by immunoSEQ multiplex PCR, the TCRdb table keeps only in-frame clones and is missing some. D and trimming come from the DNA, and the V and J calls and clone size come from that table. The sample contains around 130,000 clones, approximately 90% of which appear only once. The germline gives CDR1 MNHEY, CDR2 SVGAGI. Germline trimming cut 10 bases from V and 9 bases from J; bases unmatched to any gene: 12. CDR3 length: 14 residues. Source material: peripheral blood. This receptor was taken from a woman aged 45-59 years with acute or convalescent COVID-19. The V and J genes are TRBV6-5 and TRBJ2-1, with TRBD1 matching 10 bases. In DNA, the CDR3 is TGTGCCACCAACCGGGACAGGGGTCTGGGTGAGCAGTTCTTC. Translation: CATNRDRGLGEQFF.